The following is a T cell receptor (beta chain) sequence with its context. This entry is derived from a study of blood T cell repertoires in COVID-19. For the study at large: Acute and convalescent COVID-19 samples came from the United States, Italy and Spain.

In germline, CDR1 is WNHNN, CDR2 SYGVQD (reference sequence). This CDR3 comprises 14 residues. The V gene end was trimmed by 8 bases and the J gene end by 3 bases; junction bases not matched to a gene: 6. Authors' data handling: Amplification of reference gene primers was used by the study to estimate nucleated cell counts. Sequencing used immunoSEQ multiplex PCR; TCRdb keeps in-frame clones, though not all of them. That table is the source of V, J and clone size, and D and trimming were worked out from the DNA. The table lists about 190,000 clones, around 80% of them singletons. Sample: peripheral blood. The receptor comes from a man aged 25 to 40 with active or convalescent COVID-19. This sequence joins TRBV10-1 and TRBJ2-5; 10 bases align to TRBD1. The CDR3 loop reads CASSGGTGEETQYF. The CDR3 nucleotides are TGCGCCAGCTCCGGGGGGACAGGGGAAGAGACCCAGTACTTC.